Here is one T cell receptor (beta chain) with its context. Sequencing used immunoSEQ multiplex PCR; TCRdb keeps in-frame clones, though not all of them. Of some 200,000 clones in the sample, roughly 77% were seen once. These data originate in a study of blood T cell repertoires in COVID-19. The source of this sequence is a man in his forties or fifties who had recovered from COVID-19. Specimen: PBMCs or T cells enriched from blood (not recorded which).

The CDR3 region is CASSEVAIGGQETQYF. The CDR3 region has the DNA TGTGCCAGCAGTGAAGTGGCCATAGGGGGTCAAGAGACCCAGTACTTC. The V gene is TRBV6-1, the J gene TRBJ2-5; TRBD1 is a possible D gene (6 bases). Germline V gives CDR1 MNHNS, CDR2 SASEGT. The CDR3 runs 16 residues. V was cut by 1 base and J by 2 bases, with 14 bases left in between.